The T cell receptor beta chain described here comes from a study of blood T cell repertoires in COVID-19. Germline V gene sequence: CDR1 MNHEY, CDR2 SMNVEV (reference sequence). This CDR3 has 15 residues. V lost 2 bases and J lost 7; bases outside the gene matches: 11. This study enrolled people aged 18 to 89 from about 24 US geographic areas. Donors in Cohort 3 counted as recovered after two negative PCRs, clearance, or symptom resolution. Produced via immunoSEQ multiplex PCR; TCRdb's table is partial and in-frame only. The data show over 150,000 clones, roughly four fifths seen once. The chain has TRBV27 and TRBJ2-7, with TRBD2 matching 7 bases. This receptor was identified in a man aged 35-49 years who had recovered from COVID-19. The material sequenced was PBMCs or T cells enriched from blood (not recorded which). DNA of the CDR3: TGTGCCAGCAGTTTAGGCCTAGCGGCGAGTGGGGAGCAGTACTTC. Translated, it gives CASSLGLAASGEQYF.